This is a list of T cell receptor beta chains from one sample in a study of beta chain features in type 1 diabetes. Profiling relied on immunoSEQ multiplex PCR, and the TCRdb table lists in-frame clones only, not all of them. The table lists over 600,000 clones, roughly 12% of them singletons. The sequenced material came from naive CD4+ T cells from blood. Every receptor here comes from a man between 25 and 39 years old with type 1 diabetes. Both conserved end residues are part of each CDR3. The D gene is left open where the match is weak. The listing skips clone size in some rows; elsewhere it reads once, few, many or a size class.

cdr3_aa | cdr3_nt | j_call | d_call | clone_size | v_call
CASSEISSGGQETQYF | TGTGCCAGCAGCGAGATTTCCAGCGGGGGCCAAGAGACCCAGTACTTC | TRBJ2-5 | TRBD2 | few | TRBV9
CASAKLGDGQFF | TGTGCCAGCGCCAAGCTGGGGGATGGGCAGTTCTTC | TRBJ2-1 | . | . | TRBV28
CASSVGTGGLYEQYF | TGCGCCAGCAGCGTCGGGACAGGGGGACTCTACGAGCAGTACTTC | TRBJ2-7 | TRBD1 | . | TRBV5-1
CASSPDTVSYTF | TGTGCCAGCAGTCCCGACACTGTTAGCTACACCTTC | TRBJ1-2 | . | . | TRBV6-5
CASSPQYYGYTF | TGTGCCAGCTCACCACAGTACTATGGCTACACCTTC | TRBJ1-2 | . | . | TRBV18
CASRTGQDTEAFF | TGTGCCAGCAGGACAGGCCAGGACACTGAAGCTTTCTTT | TRBJ1-1 | . | few | TRBV2
CASSQAGSSGNTIYF | TGTGCCAGCAGCCAAGCGGGGAGCTCTGGAAACACCATATATTTT | TRBJ1-3 | . | few | TRBV14
CASSSGSGDGYTF | TGTGCCAGCAGCTCGGGGTCAGGGGATGGCTACACCTTC | TRBJ1-2 | . | . | TRBV5-4
CASSPGQGFFYEQYF | TGCGCCAGCAGCCCAGGACAGGGGTTCTTCTACGAGCAGTACTTC | TRBJ2-7 | TRBD1 | few | TRBV4-3
CASSFWGFQETQYF | TGTGCCAGCAGCTTCTGGGGGTTCCAAGAGACCCAGTACTTC | TRBJ2-5 | . | few | TRBV11-3
CASRLEQPYEQYF | TGTGCAAGTCGCTTAGAACAGCCCTACGAGCAGTACTTC | TRBJ2-7 | . | . | TRBV12-2
CASSPPGTGSNEQFF | TGTGCCAGCAGCCCCCCCGGGACAGGGAGCAATGAGCAGTTCTTC | TRBJ2-1 | TRBD1 | once | TRBV11-3
CASSLVLAGNYNEQFF | TGCGCCAGCAGCTTGGTCCTAGCGGGGAACTACAATGAGCAGTTCTTC | TRBJ2-1 | TRBD2 | . | TRBV5-1
CASSVDQPNEQFF | TGTGCCAGCAGTGTAGACCAGCCCAATGAGCAGTTCTTC | TRBJ2-1 | . | once | TRBV2
CASTRDSSYNEQFF | TGTGCCAGCACCCGGGACAGCTCCTACAATGAGCAGTTCTTC | TRBJ2-1 | TRBD1 | . | TRBV18
CAISPLAAGQPQHF | TGTGCCATCAGCCCCCTCGCGGCGGGGCAGCCCCAGCATTTT | TRBJ1-5 | . | few | TRBV10-3
CASSLVFAKDEQYF | TGTGCCAGCAGCCTCGTCTTTGCAAAGGACGAGCAGTACTTC | TRBJ2-7 | . | . | TRBV11-2
CAISENRGRSNEQFF | TGTGCCATCAGTGAGAATAGGGGGCGAAGCAATGAGCAGTTCTTC | TRBJ2-1 | TRBD1 | . | TRBV10-3
CATWDSTDTQYF | TGTGCCACCTGGGACAGCACAGATACGCAGTATTTT | TRBJ2-3 | . | . | TRBV28
CASSEPSTNEKLFF | TGTGCCAGCAGTGAACCTTCAACTAATGAAAAACTGTTTTTT | TRBJ1-4 | . | few | TRBV6-5
CASSSNGPSLNTEAFF | TGTGCCAGCAGCTCGAATGGACCAAGTTTGAACACTGAAGCTTTCTTT | TRBJ1-1 | . | few | TRBV7-3
CASTRGDIAYNEQFF | TGTGCCAGCACCCGAGGGGACATTGCCTACAATGAGCAGTTCTTC | TRBJ2-1 | . | few | TRBV28
CASSLAASEPGYEQYF | TGTGCCAGCAGCTTAGCGGCCAGTGAGCCAGGGTACGAGCAGTACTTC | TRBJ2-7 | . | few | TRBV11-3
CASGRDMENSPLHF | TGTGCCAGCGGACGGGACATGGAAAATTCACCCCTCCACTTT | TRBJ1-6 | . | . | TRBV6-5
CASSIIENTGELFF | TGTGCCAGTAGTATTATAGAGAACACCGGGGAGCTGTTTTTT | TRBJ2-2 | . | few | TRBV19
CASSVGSSGAPSTDTQYF | TGTGCCAGCAGCGTAGGTAGTAGCGGTGCCCCTAGCACAGATACGCAGTATTTT | TRBJ2-3 | . | . | TRBV9
CASSIGVGNTGELFF | TGTGCCAGTAGTATAGGGGTTGGTAACACCGGGGAGCTGTTTTTT | TRBJ2-2 | . | . | TRBV19
CASSVDEGNYGYTF | TGTGCCAGCAGCGTAGATGAGGGGAACTATGGCTACACCTTC | TRBJ1-2 | . | once | TRBV9
CASSGTDDTEAFF | TGTGCCAGCAGTGGGACGGACGACACTGAAGCTTTCTTT | TRBJ1-1 | . | . | TRBV2
CASSPGQGEIYGYTF | TGTGCCAGCTCTCCCGGACAGGGGGAGATCTATGGCTACACCTTC | TRBJ1-2 | TRBD1 | few | TRBV18
CASSLIGGDAFF | TGTGCCAGCAGTTTAATAGGCGGTGATGCTTTCTTT | TRBJ1-1 | . | . | TRBV28
CASSLRLASTDTQYF | TGTGCCAGCAGCTTACGCCTAGCGAGCACAGATACGCAGTATTTT | TRBJ2-3 | . | few | TRBV7-2
CASSLFFARGPETQYF | TGTGCCAGCAGCCTCTTCTTTGCCAGGGGGCCGGAGACCCAGTACTTC | TRBJ2-5 | TRBD1 | . | TRBV4-2
CASSYDPAGGKFF | TGTGCCAGCAGTTACGATCCAGCGGGGGGGAAGTTCTTC | TRBJ2-1 | TRBD2 | . | TRBV6-5
CASSVIGLAGNTDTQYF | TGTGCCAGCAGCGTAATAGGCCTAGCGGGGAACACAGATACGCAGTATTTT | TRBJ2-3 | TRBD2 | few | TRBV9
CASQSVRGKQYF | TGTGCCAGCCAATCCGTCCGGGGCAAGCAGTACTTC | TRBJ2-7 | . | . | TRBV28
CASTVGSYEQYF | TGTGCCAGCACAGTGGGCTCCTACGAGCAGTACTTC | TRBJ2-7 | . | . | TRBV2
CASSRGQGFSPLHF | TGTGCCAGCAGTAGGGGACAGGGGTTTTCACCCCTCCACTTT | TRBJ1-6 | TRBD1 | . | TRBV6-5
CASSSLDRDTQYF | TGTGCCAGCAGTTCCCTCGACAGGGATACGCAGTATTTT | TRBJ2-3 | . | few | TRBV27
CASSWTESYEQYF | TGTGCCAGCAGTTGGACGGAGTCCTACGAGCAGTACTTC | TRBJ2-7 | . | . | TRBV28
CASSRRESGELFF | TGTGCCAGCAGCCGCAGGGAAAGCGGGGAGCTGTTTTTT | TRBJ2-2 | . | . | TRBV7-8